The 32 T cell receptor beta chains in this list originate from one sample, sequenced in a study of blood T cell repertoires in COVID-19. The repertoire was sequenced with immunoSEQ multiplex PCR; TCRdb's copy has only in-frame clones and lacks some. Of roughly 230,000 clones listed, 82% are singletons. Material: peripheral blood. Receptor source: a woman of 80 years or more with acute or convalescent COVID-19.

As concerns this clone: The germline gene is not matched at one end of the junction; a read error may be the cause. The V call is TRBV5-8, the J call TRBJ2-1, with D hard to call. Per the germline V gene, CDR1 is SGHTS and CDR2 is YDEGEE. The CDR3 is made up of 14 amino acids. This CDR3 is CASSLISSHNEQFF. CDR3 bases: TGTGCCAGCAGCTTGATAAGCTCCCACAATGAGCAGTTCTTC.

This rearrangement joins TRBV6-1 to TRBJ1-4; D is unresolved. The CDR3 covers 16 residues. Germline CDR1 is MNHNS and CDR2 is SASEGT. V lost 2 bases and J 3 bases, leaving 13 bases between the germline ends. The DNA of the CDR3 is TGTGCCAGCAGTGAACAAACGAGGAGTGCTAATGAAAAACTGTTTTTT. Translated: CASSEQTRSANEKLFF.

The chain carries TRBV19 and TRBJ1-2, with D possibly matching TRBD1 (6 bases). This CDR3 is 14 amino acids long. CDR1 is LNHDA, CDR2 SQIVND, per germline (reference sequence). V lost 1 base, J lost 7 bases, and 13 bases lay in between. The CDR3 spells CASSIGQLRGGYTF. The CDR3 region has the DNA TGTGCCAGTAGTATAGGCCAACTCAGGGGTGGCTACACCTTC.

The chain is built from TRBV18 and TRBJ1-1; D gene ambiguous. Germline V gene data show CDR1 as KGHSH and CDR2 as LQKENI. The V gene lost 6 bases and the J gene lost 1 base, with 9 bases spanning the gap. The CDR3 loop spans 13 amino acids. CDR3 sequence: CASSLPGNTEAFF. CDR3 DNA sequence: TGTGCCAGCTCTCTTCCCGGGAACACTGAAGCTTTCTTT.

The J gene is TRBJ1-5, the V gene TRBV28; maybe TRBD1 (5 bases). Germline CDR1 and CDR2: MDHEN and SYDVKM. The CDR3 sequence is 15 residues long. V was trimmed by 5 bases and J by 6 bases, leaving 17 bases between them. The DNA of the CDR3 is TGTGCCAGCAGTGAGGCAGGGAATTCCGGTCAGCCCCAGCATTTT. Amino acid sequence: CASSEAGNSGQPQHF.

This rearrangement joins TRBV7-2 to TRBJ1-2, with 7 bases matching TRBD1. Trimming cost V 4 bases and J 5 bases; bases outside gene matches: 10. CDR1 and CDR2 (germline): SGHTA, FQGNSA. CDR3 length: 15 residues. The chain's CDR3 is CASSSWDRGEYGYTF. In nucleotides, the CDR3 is TGTGCCAGCAGCTCTTGGGACAGAGGGGAGTATGGCTACACCTTC.

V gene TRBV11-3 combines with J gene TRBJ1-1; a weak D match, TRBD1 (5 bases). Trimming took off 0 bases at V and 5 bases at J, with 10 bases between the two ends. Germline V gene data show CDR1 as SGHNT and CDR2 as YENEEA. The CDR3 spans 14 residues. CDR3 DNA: TGTGCCAGCAGCTTAGAGGGGCGCCGTACTGAAGCTTTCTTT. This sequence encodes CASSLEGRRTEAFF.

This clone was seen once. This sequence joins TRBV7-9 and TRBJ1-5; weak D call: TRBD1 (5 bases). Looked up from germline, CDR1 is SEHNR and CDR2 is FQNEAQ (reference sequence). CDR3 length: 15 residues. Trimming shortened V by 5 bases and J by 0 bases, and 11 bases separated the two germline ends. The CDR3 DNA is TGTGCCAGCAGCATCCAGGGAAATAGCAATCAGCCCCAGCATTTT. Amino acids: CASSIQGNSNQPQHF.

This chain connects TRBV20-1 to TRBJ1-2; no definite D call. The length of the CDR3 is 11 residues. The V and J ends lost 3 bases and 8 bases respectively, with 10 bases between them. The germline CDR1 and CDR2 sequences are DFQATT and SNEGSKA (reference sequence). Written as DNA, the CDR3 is TGCAGTGCTAGGAATCCGGAGGGCTACACCTTC. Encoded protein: CSARNPEGYTF.

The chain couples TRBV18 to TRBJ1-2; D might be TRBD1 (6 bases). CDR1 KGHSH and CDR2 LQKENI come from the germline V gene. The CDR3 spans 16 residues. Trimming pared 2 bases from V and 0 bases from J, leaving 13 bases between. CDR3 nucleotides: TGTGCCAGCTCACCAGCCGGGACACCGACTAACTATGGCTACACCTTC. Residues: CASSPAGTPTNYGYTF.

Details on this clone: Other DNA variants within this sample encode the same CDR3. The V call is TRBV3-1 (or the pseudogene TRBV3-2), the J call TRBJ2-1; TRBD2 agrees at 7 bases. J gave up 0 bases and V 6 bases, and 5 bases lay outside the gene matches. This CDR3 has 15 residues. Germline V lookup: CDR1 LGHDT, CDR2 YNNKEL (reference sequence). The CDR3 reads CASSPSGSSYNEQFF. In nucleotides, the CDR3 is TGTGCCAGCAGTCCTAGCGGTAGCTCCTACAATGAGCAGTTCTTC.

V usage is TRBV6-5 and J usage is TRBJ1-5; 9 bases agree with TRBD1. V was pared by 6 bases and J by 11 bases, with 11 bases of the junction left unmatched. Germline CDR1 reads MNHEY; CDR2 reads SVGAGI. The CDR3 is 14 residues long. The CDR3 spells CASSPGQGWSAQHF. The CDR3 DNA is TGTGCCAGCAGCCCCGGACAGGGGTGGTCTGCCCAGCATTTT.

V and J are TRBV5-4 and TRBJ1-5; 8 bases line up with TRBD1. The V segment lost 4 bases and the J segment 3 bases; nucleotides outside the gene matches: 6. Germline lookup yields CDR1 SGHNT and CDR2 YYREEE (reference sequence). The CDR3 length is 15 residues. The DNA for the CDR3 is TGTGCCAGCAGCCAAAACAGGGGGTTCAATCAGCCCCAGCATTTT. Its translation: CASSQNRGFNQPQHF.

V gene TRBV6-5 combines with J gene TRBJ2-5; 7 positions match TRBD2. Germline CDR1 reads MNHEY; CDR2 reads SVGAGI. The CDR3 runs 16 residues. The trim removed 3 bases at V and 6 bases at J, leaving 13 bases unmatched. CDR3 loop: CASSYMDPRGGKTQYF. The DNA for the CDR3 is TGTGCCAGCAGTTATATGGATCCCCGCGGGGGAAAGACCCAGTACTTC.

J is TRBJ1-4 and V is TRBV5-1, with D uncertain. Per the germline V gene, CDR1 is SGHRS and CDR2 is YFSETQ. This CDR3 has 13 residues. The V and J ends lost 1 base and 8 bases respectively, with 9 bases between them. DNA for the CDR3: TGCGCCAGCAGCTTGATGGGAGGGGAAAAACTGTTTTTT. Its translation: CASSLMGGEKLFF.

Here the CDR3 reads CASSYKQATEAFF. The CDR3 DNA follows: TGTGCCAGCAGTTATAAACAGGCGACTGAAGCTTTCTTT. The chain links TRBV6-2 or TRBV6-3 to TRBJ1-1, with D possibly being TRBD1 (5 bases). V was shortened by 3 bases and J by 5 bases, with 10 bases between the two germline ends. Germline V gene lookup returns CDR1 MNHEY and CDR2 SVGEGT. CDR3 size: 13 residues.

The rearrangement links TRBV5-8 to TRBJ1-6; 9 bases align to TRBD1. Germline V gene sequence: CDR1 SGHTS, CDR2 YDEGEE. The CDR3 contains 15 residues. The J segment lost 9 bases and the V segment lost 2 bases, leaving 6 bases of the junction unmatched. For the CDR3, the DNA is TGTGCCAGCAGCTTACAGGGGGCGTTGGGTTCACCCCTCCACTTT. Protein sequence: CASSLQGALGSPLHF.

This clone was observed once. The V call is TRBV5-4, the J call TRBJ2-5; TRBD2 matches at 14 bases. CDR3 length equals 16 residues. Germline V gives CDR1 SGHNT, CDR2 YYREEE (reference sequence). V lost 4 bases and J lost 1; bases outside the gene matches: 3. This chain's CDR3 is CASSPGTSGSQETQYF. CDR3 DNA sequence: TGTGCCAGCAGCCCCGGGACTAGCGGGAGCCAAGAGACCCAGTACTTC.

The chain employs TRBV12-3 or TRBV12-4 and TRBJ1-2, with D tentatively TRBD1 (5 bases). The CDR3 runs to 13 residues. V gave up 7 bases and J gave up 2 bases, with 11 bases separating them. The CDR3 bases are TGTGCCAGCAACCAGGGCGGAAACTATGGCTACACCTTC. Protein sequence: CASNQGGNYGYTF.

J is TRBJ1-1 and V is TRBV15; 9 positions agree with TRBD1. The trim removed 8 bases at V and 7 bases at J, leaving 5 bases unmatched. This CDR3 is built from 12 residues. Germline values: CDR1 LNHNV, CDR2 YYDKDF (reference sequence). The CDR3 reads CATGQGMDEAFF. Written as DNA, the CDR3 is TGTGCCACCGGACAGGGGATGGATGAAGCTTTCTTT.

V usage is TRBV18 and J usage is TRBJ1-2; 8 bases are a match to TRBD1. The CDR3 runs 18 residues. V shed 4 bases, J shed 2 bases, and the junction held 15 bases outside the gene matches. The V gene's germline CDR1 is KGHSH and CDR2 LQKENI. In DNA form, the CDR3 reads TGTGCCAGCTCACTAAGCGCCGGGACAGGCGTTCCAAACTATGGCTACACCTTC. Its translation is CASSLSAGTGVPNYGYTF.

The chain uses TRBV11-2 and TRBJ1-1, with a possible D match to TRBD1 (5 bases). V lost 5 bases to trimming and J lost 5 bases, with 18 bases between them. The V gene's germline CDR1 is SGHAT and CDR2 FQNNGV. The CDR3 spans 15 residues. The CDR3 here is CASSQSGGRGTEAFF. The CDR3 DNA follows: TGTGCCAGCAGCCAATCGGGGGGGAGAGGTACTGAAGCTTTCTTT.

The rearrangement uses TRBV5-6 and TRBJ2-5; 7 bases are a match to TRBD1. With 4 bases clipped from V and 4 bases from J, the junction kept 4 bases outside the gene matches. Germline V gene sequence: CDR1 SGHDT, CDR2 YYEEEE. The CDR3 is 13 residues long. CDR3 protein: CASSGRGTETQYF. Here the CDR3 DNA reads TGTGCCAGCAGCGGCAGGGGGACAGAGACCCAGTACTTC.

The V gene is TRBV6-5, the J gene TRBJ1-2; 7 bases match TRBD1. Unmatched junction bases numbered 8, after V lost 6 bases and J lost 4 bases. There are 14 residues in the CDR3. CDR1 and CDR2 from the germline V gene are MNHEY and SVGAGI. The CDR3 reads CASREGQSIYGYTF. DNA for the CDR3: TGTGCCAGCAGGGAGGGACAGTCTATCTATGGCTACACCTTC.

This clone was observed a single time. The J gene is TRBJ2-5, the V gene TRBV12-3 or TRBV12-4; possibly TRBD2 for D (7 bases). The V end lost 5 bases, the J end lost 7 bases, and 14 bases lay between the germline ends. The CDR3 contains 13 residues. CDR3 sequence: CASSPTRGGTQYF. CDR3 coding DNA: TGTGCCAGCAGTCCTACTAGGGGGGGGACCCAGTACTTC.

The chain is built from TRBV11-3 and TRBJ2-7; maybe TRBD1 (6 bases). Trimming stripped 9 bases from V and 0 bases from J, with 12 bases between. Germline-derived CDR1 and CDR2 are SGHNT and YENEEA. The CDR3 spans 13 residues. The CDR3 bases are TGTGCCAGTACCAAGGACAGCTCCTACGAGCAGTACTTC. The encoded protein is CASTKDSSYEQYF. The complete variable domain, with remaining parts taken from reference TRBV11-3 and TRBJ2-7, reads EAGVVQSPRYKIIEKKQPVAFWCNPISGHNTLYWYLQNLGQGPELLIRYENEEAVDDSQLPKDRFSAERLKGVDSTLKIQPAELGDSAVYLCASTKDSSYEQYFGPGTRLTVT.

CDR3 residues: CASSSDRGTEAFF. The CDR3 DNA reads as TGTGCCAGCAGCAGCGACAGGGGCACTGAAGCTTTCTTT. V and J are TRBV7-2 and TRBJ1-1; 8 bases align to TRBD1. V shed 5 bases and J 4 bases; nucleotides not matched to a gene: 3. CDR3 length equals 13 residues. Germline CDR1 reads SGHTA; CDR2 reads FQGNSA.

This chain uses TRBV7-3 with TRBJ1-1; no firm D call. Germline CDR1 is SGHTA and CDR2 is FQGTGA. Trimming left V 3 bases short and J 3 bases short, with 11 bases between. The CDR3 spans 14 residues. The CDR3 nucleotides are TGTGCCAGCAGCTTGAGTCGAACGGACACTGAAGCTTTCTTT. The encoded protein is CASSLSRTDTEAFF.

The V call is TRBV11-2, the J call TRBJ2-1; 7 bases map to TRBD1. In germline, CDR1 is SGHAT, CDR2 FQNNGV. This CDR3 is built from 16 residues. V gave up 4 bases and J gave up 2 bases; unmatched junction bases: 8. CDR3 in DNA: TGTGCCAGCAGCTCCACAGGGGAAGGGACCTACAATGAGCAGTTCTTC. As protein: CASSSTGEGTYNEQFF.

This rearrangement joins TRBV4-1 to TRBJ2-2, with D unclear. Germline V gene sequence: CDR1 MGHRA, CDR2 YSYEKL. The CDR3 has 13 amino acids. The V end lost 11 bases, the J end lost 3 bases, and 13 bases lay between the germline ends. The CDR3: CAARSSYTGELFF. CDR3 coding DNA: TGCGCCGCGCGGTCGTCGTACACCGGGGAGCTGTTTTTT.

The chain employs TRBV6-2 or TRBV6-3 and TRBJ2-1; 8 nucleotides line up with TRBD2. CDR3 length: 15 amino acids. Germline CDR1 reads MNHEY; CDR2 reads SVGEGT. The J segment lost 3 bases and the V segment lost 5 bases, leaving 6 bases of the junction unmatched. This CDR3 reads CASSNAGGRYNEQFF. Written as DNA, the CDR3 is TGTGCCAGCAGTAATGCGGGGGGTCGCTACAATGAGCAGTTCTTC.

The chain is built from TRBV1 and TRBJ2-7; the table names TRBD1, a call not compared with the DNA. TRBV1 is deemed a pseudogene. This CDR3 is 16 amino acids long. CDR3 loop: CTSANHRFLYPTRQYF. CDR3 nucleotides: TGCACCAGCGCAAATCACAGATTTCTATACCCTACGAGGCAGTACTTC.